Listed below are T cell receptor beta chains from one sample, sequenced in a study of blood T cell repertoires in COVID-19. Data came from immunoSEQ multiplex PCR; TCRdb stores just in-frame clones and leaves some out. The data show tens of thousands of clones, 80% to 90% seen once. The specimen sequenced was peripheral blood. The receptors shown here come from a man in his forties or fifties with acute or convalescent COVID-19. The CDR3 runs from the conserved cysteine through the conserved F or W. The D gene is left open where the match is weak. The size of a clone is reported for some rows only, either as once, few or many, or as a class for expanded clones.

cdr3_length,clone_size,v_call,j_call,d_call,cdr3_aa,cdr3_nt
16,.,TRBV11-2,TRBJ2-3,.,CASSFRMTQGTDTQYF,TGTGCCAGCAGCTTTCGCATGACCCAGGGCACAGATACGCAGTATTTT
18,.,TRBV29-1,TRBJ2-1,.,CSVGGHRRATLSYNEQFF,TGCAGCGTTGGGGGGCACCGGCGGGCGACTCTCTCCTACAATGAGCAGTTCTTC
15,.,TRBV6-1,TRBJ2-3,.,CASSEARLAGDTQYF,TGTGCCAGCAGTGAAGCAAGGCTAGCTGGAGATACGCAGTATTTT
14,.,TRBV4-1,TRBJ1-1,TRBD1,CASSQVTGGTEAFF,TGCGCCAGCAGCCAAGTTACAGGGGGCACTGAAGCTTTCTTT
14,.,TRBV2,TRBJ2-2,TRBD2,CASGGGPNTGELFF,TGTGCCAGCGGGGGGGGACCGAACACCGGGGAGCTGTTTTTT
14,.,TRBV7-3,TRBJ2-5,.,CASSFGGPGETQYF,TGTGCCAGCAGCTTCGGGGGGCCTGGAGAGACCCAGTACTTC
15,.,TRBV7-9,TRBJ1-5,.,CASSLAAGSGQPQHF,TGTGCCAGCAGCTTAGCTGCAGGGTCGGGTCAGCCCCAGCATTTT
17,.,TRBV15,TRBJ1-1,.,CATSRGSLLGGDTEAFF,TGTGCCACCAGCAGAGGTTCCCTACTTGGGGGGGACACTGAAGCTTTCTTT
15,.,TRBV3-1/TRBV3-2,TRBJ1-3,.,CASSQDGGTGNTIYF,TGTGCCAGCAGCCAAGATGGAGGCACTGGAAACACCATATATTTT
12,.,TRBV29-1,TRBJ1-2,.,CSVGGTHYGYTF,TGCAGCGTTGGGGGGACACACTATGGCTACACCTTC
13,.,TRBV6-5,TRBJ1-1,.,CATLTTGMAEAFF,TGTGCCACTCTAACCACAGGTATGGCTGAAGCTTTCTTT
14,.,TRBV25-1,TRBJ1-1,.,CASSAKAGSTEAFF,TGTGCCAGCAGTGCCAAGGCGGGGTCCACTGAAGCTTTCTTT
12,.,TRBV6-5,TRBJ2-6,.,CASSPGANVLTF,TGTGCCAGCAGTCCGGGGGCCAACGTCCTGACTTTC
15,.,TRBV5-1,TRBJ1-1,.,CASSLNVFMNTEAFF,TGCGCCAGCAGCCTAAACGTTTTTATGAACACTGAAGCTTTCTTT
13,.,TRBV12-3/TRBV12-4,TRBJ1-5,.,CASSLARDQPQHF,TGTGCCAGCAGTTTGGCCAGGGATCAGCCCCAGCATTTT
14,once,TRBV2,TRBJ1-1,TRBD1,CASSPTGGRTEAFF,TGTGCCAGCAGTCCTACAGGGGGGCGGACTGAAGCTTTCTTT
11,.,TRBV11-3,TRBJ1-3,.,CASSFRGTIYF,TGTGCCAGCAGCTTTCGAGGCACCATATATTTT
13,.,TRBV5-1,TRBJ1-1,.,CASSPGNGPVAFF,TGCGCCAGCAGCCCCGGGAACGGCCCAGTCGCTTTCTTT
13,.,TRBV12-3/TRBV12-4,TRBJ1-5,TRBD1,CASGRQGAQPQHF,TGTGCCAGCGGCCGACAGGGGGCCCAGCCCCAGCATTTT
15,.,TRBV19,TRBJ2-7,TRBD2,CASSTGGSGAYEQYF,TGTGCCAGTAGTACGGGCGGAAGCGGGGCTTACGAGCAGTACTTC
14,.,TRBV5-8,TRBJ1-2,TRBD1,CASRRGPGLGGYTF,TGTGCCAGCAGGAGGGGGCCCGGCCTGGGGGGCTACACCTTC
16,.,TRBV5-4,TRBJ1-3,TRBD1,CASSYGQGRSGNTIYF,TGTGCCAGCAGCTATGGACAGGGGAGGTCTGGAAACACCATATATTTT
15,.,TRBV28,TRBJ2-1,.,CASSPAANSYNEQFF,TGTGCCAGCAGTCCTGCTGCGAACTCCTACAATGAGCAGTTCTTC
15,few,TRBV3-1/TRBV3-2,TRBJ1-6,.,CASSQAPAPRSPLHF,TGTGCCAGCAGCCAAGCCCCAGCCCCTAGGTCACCCCTCCACTTT
15,once,TRBV19,TRBJ2-1,TRBD2,CASSMGTSGGDEQFF,TGTGCCAGTAGTATGGGAACTAGCGGGGGTGATGAGCAGTTCTTC
17,.,TRBV5-1,TRBJ2-3,.,CASSPAAGGSSTDTQYF,TGCGCCAGCAGCCCTGCAGCAGGGGGGAGTAGCACAGATACGCAGTATTTT
14,.,TRBV6-5,TRBJ2-7,.,CASSYLQTSYEQYF,TGTGCCAGCAGTTACTTACAGACATCGTACGAGCAGTACTTC
17,.,TRBV4-1,TRBJ1-1,.,CASSQDEAYVAATEAFF,TGCGCCAGCAGCCAAGATGAGGCTTATGTGGCAGCGACTGAAGCTTTCTTT
18,.,TRBV19,TRBJ2-1,TRBD2,CASSISKGGTSGVDEQFF,TGTGCCAGTAGTATAAGTAAGGGAGGGACTAGCGGGGTTGATGAGCAGTTCTTC
16,.,TRBV5-1,TRBJ2-7,TRBD1,CASSPHDRGRTYEQYF,TGCGCCAGCAGCCCCCACGACAGGGGGAGGACATACGAGCAGTACTTC
16,.,TRBV5-1,TRBJ2-3,.,CASSFSGGTSTDTQYF,TGCGCCAGCAGCTTCTCCGGGGGAACCAGCACAGATACGCAGTATTTT
14,.,TRBV18,TRBJ1-2,TRBD1,CASSEGTGGRGYTF,TGTGCCAGCTCAGAAGGGACAGGGGGCAGAGGCTACACCTTC
15,.,TRBV2,TRBJ2-7,.,CASSEEGRGEYEQYF,TGTGCCAGCAGTGAAGAAGGCAGGGGGGAATACGAGCAGTACTTC
14,.,TRBV11-3,TRBJ1-2,TRBD1,CASSSGTGRNGYTF,TGTGCCAGCAGCTCCGGGACAGGGAGGAATGGCTACACCTTC
14,.,TRBV15,TRBJ1-4,.,CATSWGRGDEKLFF,TGTGCCACCAGCTGGGGGCGGGGGGACGAAAAACTGTTTTTT
17,.,TRBV28,TRBJ1-1,TRBD1,CASSRSRTGRFRGEAFF,TGTGCCAGCAGTAGGTCTCGGACAGGGCGATTTCGAGGTGAAGCTTTCTTT
12,.,TRBV5-4,TRBJ2-3,.,CASSFSSETQYF,TGTGCCAGCAGCTTTAGCAGCGAGACGCAGTATTTT
15,.,TRBV11-3,TRBJ1-2,TRBD1,CASSASRGRSSGYTF,TGTGCCAGCAGCGCTTCGAGGGGGCGGTCGAGTGGCTACACCTTC
14,.,TRBV27,TRBJ1-4,TRBD1,CASSPDRRGEKLFF,TGTGCCAGCAGTCCGGACAGGCGGGGTGAAAAACTGTTTTTT
17,.,TRBV11-2,TRBJ2-3,.,CASSTTSGGTSTDTQYF,TGTGCCAGCAGCACCACCTCCGGCGGTACTAGCACAGATACGCAGTATTTT
14,once,TRBV4-2,TRBJ1-1,.,CASSQEVRTSEAFF,TGTGCCAGCAGCCAAGAGGTACGAACGAGTGAAGCTTTCTTT
14,.,TRBV2,TRBJ2-1,.,CASSGQGGYNEQFF,TGTGCCAGCAGTGGGCAGGGGGGATACAATGAGCAGTTCTTC
15,.,TRBV11-1,TRBJ1-2,.,CASSSAREENYGYTF,TGTGCCAGCAGCTCAGCCAGGGAAGAGAACTATGGCTACACCTTC
15,.,TRBV3-1/TRBV3-2,TRBJ1-6,.,CASRTGQPNNSPLHF,TGTGCCAGCAGAACCGGACAGCCTAATAATTCACCCCTCCACTTT
14,.,TRBV4-1,TRBJ2-7,.,CASSQENSDNEQYF,TGCGCCAGCAGCCAAGAAAACAGTGATAACGAGCAGTACTTC
12,few,TRBV7-6,TRBJ2-3,.,CASSRLRDTQYF,TGTGCCAGCAGCCGCTTGAGAGATACGCAGTATTTT
16,.,TRBV4-1,TRBJ1-2,TRBD1,CASSQLQTQGALGYTF,TGCGCCAGCAGCCAACTACAAACACAGGGGGCGCTTGGCTACACCTTC
16,.,TRBV3-1/TRBV3-2,TRBJ2-3,TRBD1,CASSQDRGRGRDTQYF,TGTGCCAGCAGCCAAGATAGAGGCAGGGGGCGAGATACGCAGTATTTT
13,.,TRBV6-5,TRBJ2-1,.,CASGGRSYNEQFF,TGTGCCAGCGGAGGCCGTTCCTACAATGAGCAGTTCTTC
13,.,TRBV7-6,TRBJ1-5,.,CASSSTRDQPQHF,TGTGCCAGCAGCTCCACCAGGGATCAGCCCCAGCATTTT
18,few,TRBV13,TRBJ1-1,.,CASSLQRPGRKTNTEAFF,TGTGCCAGCAGCTTACAGAGGCCAGGGCGAAAAACTAACACTGAAGCTTTCTTT
15,.,TRBV7-9,TRBJ1-4,.,CASSLMAGSSEKLFF,TGTGCCAGCAGCTTGATGGCAGGGTCGAGTGAAAAACTGTTTTTT
15,.,TRBV5-5,TRBJ2-7,TRBD1,CASSLDRPRTYEQYF,TGTGCCAGCAGCCTGGACAGGCCCAGAACCTACGAGCAGTACTTC
16,.,TRBV7-2,TRBJ1-2,TRBD1,CASSLDRGRANYGYTF,TGTGCCAGCAGCTTGGACAGGGGAAGGGCTAACTATGGCTACACCTTC
16,.,TRBV11-2,TRBJ1-2,TRBD1,CASSSLQGARGHGYTF,TGTGCCAGCAGCTCGTTACAGGGGGCGCGGGGACATGGCTACACCTTC
17,.,TRBV3-1/TRBV3-2,TRBJ2-1,TRBD1,CASSQVREGARNNEQFF,TGTGCCAGCAGCCAAGTTAGAGAGGGGGCGAGAAACAATGAGCAGTTCTTC
14,.,TRBV11-2,TRBJ1-6,.,CASSLGFINSPLHF,TGTGCCAGCAGCTTAGGTTTTATCAATTCACCCCTCCACTTT
12,.,TRBV4-2,TRBJ2-1,.,CASSALRNEQFF,TGTGCCAGCAGCGCTCTGAGGAATGAGCAGTTCTTC